This T cell receptor (beta chain) comes out of a study of cytomegalovirus exposure and HLA in healthy donors. Study findings and constraints: Over 15,000 TCR beta sequences were associated with HLA alleles at 0.05 false discovery rate in a later analysis.

CDR1 and CDR2 from the germline V gene are MRHNA and SNTAGT. This CDR3 is 14 amino acids long. Deletions cut 3 bases from V and 8 bases from J, with 13 bases between. This clone is classed as medium-sized. Antigen unknown. PCR involved 60 Vbeta and 13 Jbeta primers. TCRdb's table, derived via immunoSEQ multiplex PCR, lists solely in-frame clones and lacks some. The repertoire holds tens of thousands of clones, with approximately 86% as singletons. This chain connects TRBV6-4 to TRBJ1-4, with no clear D. The TCR originated in a woman between 40 and 50 years old in good health and CMV-seropositive. Sequenced input: PBMCs. The CDR3 here is CASSETAESEKLFF. Here the CDR3 DNA reads TGTGCCAGCAGTGAGACGGCGGAGAGCGAAAAACTGTTTTTT.